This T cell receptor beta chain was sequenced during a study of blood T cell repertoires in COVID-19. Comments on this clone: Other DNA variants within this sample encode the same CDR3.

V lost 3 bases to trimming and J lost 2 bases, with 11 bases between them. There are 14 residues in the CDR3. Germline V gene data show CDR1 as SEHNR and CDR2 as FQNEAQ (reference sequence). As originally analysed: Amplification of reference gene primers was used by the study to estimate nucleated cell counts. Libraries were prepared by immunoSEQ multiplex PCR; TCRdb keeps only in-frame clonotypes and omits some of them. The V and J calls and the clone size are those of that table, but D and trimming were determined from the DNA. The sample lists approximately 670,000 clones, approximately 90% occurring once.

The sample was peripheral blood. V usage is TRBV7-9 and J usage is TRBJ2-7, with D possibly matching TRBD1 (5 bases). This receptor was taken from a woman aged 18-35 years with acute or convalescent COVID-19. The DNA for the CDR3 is TGTGCCAGCAGCTTCCAGGGTGGACCCTACGAGCAGTACTTC. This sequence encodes CASSFQGGPYEQYF.